The rows below give T cell receptor beta chains drawn from one sample of a study of OX40 agonist ivuxolimab in advanced cancers. Here immunoSEQ multiplex PCR was the method, and the copy in TCRdb shows in-frame clones only, minus some. This sample yields roughly 36,000 clones, of which about 73% are seen a single time; 9.5% to 15% belongs to the top ten. The specimen comprised CD4+ or CD8+ T cells sorted from blood, sampled in a trial of the OX40 agonist ivuxolimab. Receptors were obtained from an adult with an advanced solid tumor such as melanoma, head and neck, liver or kidney cancer. Both conserved end residues are part of each CDR3. The order of the fields is clone size, V gene, J gene, D gene, CDR3 protein, CDR3 DNA. The D gene is left open where the match is weak. Size is stated for part of the rows, as once, few or many counts, or as a class when the clone is expanded.

-,TRBV9,TRBJ1-3,-,CASSSRAGLENTIYF,TGTGCCAGCAGCTCTAGGGCGGGTTTGGAAAACACCATATATTTT
-,TRBV29-1,TRBJ2-1,-,CSVSKGVYNEQFF,TGCAGCGTCTCCAAGGGGGTCTACAATGAGCAGTTCTTC
-,TRBV5-1,TRBJ2-5,TRBD1,CASSWGRTGGDGTQYF,TGCGCCAGCAGCTGGGGTCGTACAGGGGGCGATGGGACCCAGTACTTC
-,TRBV4-1,TRBJ1-2,-,CASSPQVNYGYTF,TGCGCCAGCAGCCCACAGGTAAACTATGGCTACACCTTC
-,TRBV5-1,TRBJ2-5,-,CASSLVGTKDKTQYF,TGCGCCAGCAGCTTGGTAGGGACAAAGGATAAGACCCAGTACTTC
-,TRBV5-1,TRBJ2-2,-,CASSVRVITGELFF,TGCGCCAGCAGCGTCAGGGTAATCACCGGGGAGCTGTTTTTT
-,TRBV25-1,TRBJ1-2,TRBD1,CASSSVAGGKGYTF,TGTGCCAGCAGTAGTGTGGCAGGGGGTAAAGGCTACACCTTC
-,TRBV6-1,TRBJ1-2,-,CAANRGGRDYGYTF,TGTGCCGCCAACCGCGGGGGGCGAGACTATGGCTACACCTTC
few,TRBV6-5,TRBJ2-7,-,CASSSGFHSYEQYF,TGTGCCAGCAGTTCCGGGTTTCACTCCTACGAGCAGTACTTC
-,TRBV30,TRBJ2-3,TRBD2,CACPPGGGGTDTQYF,TGTGCCTGCCCCCCGGGCGGGGGAGGCACAGATACGCAGTATTTT
-,TRBV7-8,TRBJ1-2,-,CASSLAIGYGYTF,TGTGCCAGCAGCTTAGCAATCGGATATGGCTACACCTTC
-,TRBV19,TRBJ1-5,-,CASSIWLGADQPQHF,TGTGCCAGTAGTATTTGGTTAGGGGCCGATCAGCCCCAGCATTTT
-,TRBV30,TRBJ1-2,-,CASDRTNYGYTF,TGTGCCTCGGACAGAACTAACTATGGCTACACCTTC
-,TRBV9,TRBJ2-4,-,CASSPGRRLAKNIQYF,TGTGCCAGCAGTCCCGGTCGACGTCTAGCCAAAAACATTCAGTACTTC
-,TRBV2,TRBJ2-1,TRBD2,CASSASSGGYEQFF,TGTGCCAGCAGTGCGTCTAGCGGGGGCTATGAGCAGTTCTTC
-,TRBV6-5,TRBJ1-2,-,CASSYPDIANYGYTF,TGTGCCAGCAGTTATCCCGACATAGCTAACTATGGCTACACCTTC
-,TRBV13,TRBJ1-2,-,CASSFGRTSYGYTF,TGTGCCAGCAGTTTCGGACGGACGTCCTATGGCTACACCTTC
-,TRBV7-7,TRBJ2-5,TRBD2,CASSHRTAGGETQYF,TGTGCCAGCAGCCACAGGACAGCGGGGGGAGAGACCCAGTACTTC
-,TRBV10-3,TRBJ1-2,-,CAIRGLNYGYTF,TGTGCCATACGGGGTCTCAACTATGGCTACACCTTC
few,TRBV20-1,TRBJ1-1,-,CSASILGEAFF,TGCAGTGCTAGCATCCTCGGTGAAGCTTTCTTT
-,TRBV6-5,TRBJ2-1,-,CASSNMDNEQFF,TGTGCCAGCAGTAACATGGACAATGAGCAGTTCTTC
-,TRBV6-6,TRBJ1-2,-,CASSSLGQGPRGYTF,TGTGCCAGCAGTTCCCTCGGGCAGGGCCCTCGGGGCTACACCTTC
-,TRBV12-5,TRBJ2-7,TRBD1,CASGPPQGYTYEQYF,TGTGCTAGTGGGCCGCCACAGGGGTACACCTACGAGCAGTACTTC
once,TRBV5-4,TRBJ2-6,-,CASSSWISGANVLTF,TGTGCCAGCAGCTCCTGGATCTCTGGGGCCAACGTCCTGACTTTC
-,TRBV5-1,TRBJ2-2,-,CASRLTETGELFF,TGCGCCAGCCGACTAACCGAGACCGGGGAGCTGTTTTTT
-,TRBV6-1,TRBJ1-2,-,CASSVYRQGGGYTF,TGTGCCAGCAGTGTTTATCGGCAGGGCGGTGGCTACACCTTC
-,TRBV9,TRBJ1-2,-,CASRRLSANYGYTF,TGTGCCAGCCGCCGGCTATCCGCTAACTATGGCTACACCTTC
-,TRBV9,TRBJ2-2,-,CASSVSSGELFF,TGTGCCAGCAGCGTAAGTTCCGGGGAGCTGTTTTTT
-,TRBV5-1,TRBJ2-1,-,CASSNGQINEQFF,TGCGCCAGCAGCAACGGACAGATAAATGAGCAGTTCTTC
-,TRBV6-1,TRBJ1-1,-,CASSEDGGRFTEAFF,TGTGCCAGCAGTGAAGATGGGGGGCGGTTTACTGAAGCTTTCTTT
-,TRBV11-2,TRBJ1-2,-,CASSQGSGVAGYTF,TGTGCCAGCAGCCAGGGGTCAGGGGTGGCGGGCTACACCTTC
-,TRBV18,TRBJ1-1,-,CASSLGRSEAFF,TGTGCCAGCTCACTCGGACGGAGCGAGGCTTTCTTT
-,TRBV6-6,TRBJ2-3,TRBD1,CASTRDRGDTQYF,TGTGCCAGCACCCGGGACAGGGGTGATACGCAGTATTTT
-,TRBV6-5,TRBJ1-2,-,CASSSKGIDTF,TGTGCCAGCAGTTCAAAAGGAATAGACACCTTC
-,TRBV19,TRBJ2-2,-,CASTPKQHTGELFF,TGTGCCAGTACCCCGAAACAACACACCGGGGAGCTGTTTTTT
-,TRBV7-9,TRBJ1-1,TRBD1,CASSSGGQGSTEAFF,TGTGCCAGCAGCTCGGGCGGACAGGGGAGCACTGAAGCTTTCTTT
-,TRBV19,TRBJ1-2,-,CASGIRGPYGYTF,TGTGCCAGTGGTATCAGGGGCCCTTACGGCTACACCTTC
-,TRBV28,TRBJ1-3,-,CASSSAFFRDTIYF,TGTGCCAGCAGTTCCGCGTTTTTTCGGGACACCATATATTTT
-,TRBV29-1,TRBJ2-2,TRBD2,CSARLADTGELFF,TGCAGCGCGCGACTAGCCGACACCGGGGAGCTGTTTTTT
-,TRBV6-1,TRBJ1-5,-,CASLKDLNQPQHF,TGTGCCAGCTTGAAAGACCTAAATCAGCCCCAGCATTTT
-,TRBV7-6,TRBJ2-5,-,CASSLYSETQYF,TGTGCCAGCAGCTTATACTCGGAGACCCAGTACTTC
-,TRBV11-2,TRBJ2-2,TRBD2,CASSLVSGTSGKTGELFF,TGTGCCAGCAGCTTAGTTTCTGGGACTAGCGGTAAAACCGGGGAGCTGTTTTTT
few,TRBV29-1,TRBJ1-1,-,CSVRTGPTEAFF,TGCAGCGTACGCACAGGTCCCACTGAAGCTTTCTTT
-,TRBV30,TRBJ1-1,-,CAWSVNRGFRAEAFF,TGTGCCTGGAGTGTAAACCGGGGATTTAGGGCTGAAGCTTTCTTT
-,TRBV5-1,TRBJ1-6,TRBD1,CASSLEGQGAQSPLHF,TGCGCCAGCAGCTTGGAGGGACAGGGGGCACAGTCACCCCTCCACTTT
few,TRBV29-1,TRBJ1-2,TRBD1,CSVGQELTRGQRISNYGYTF,TGCAGCGTTGGACAGGAATTAACTAGGGGGCAGCGGATTTCTAACTATGGCTACACCTTC
-,TRBV6-5,TRBJ2-4,TRBD2,CASSTRGGIQYF,TGTGCCAGCAGCACCCGGGGGGGCATTCAGTACTTC
-,TRBV11-3,TRBJ1-2,TRBD1,CASSTVPDRGGYTF,TGTGCCAGCAGCACGGTCCCTGACAGGGGCGGCTACACCTTC
once,TRBV5-1,TRBJ1-2,TRBD1,CASSPQTGSGGYTF,TGCGCCAGCAGCCCCCAGACAGGGTCGGGGGGCTACACCTTC
-,TRBV6-1,TRBJ1-3,-,CASSERPNTIYF,TGTGCCAGCAGTGAACGGCCGAACACCATATATTTT
-,TRBV2,TRBJ1-6,-,CASRGGRSKGNSPLHF,TGTGCCAGCAGGGGCGGACGGTCAAAAGGCAATTCACCCCTCCACTTT
-,TRBV28,TRBJ1-1,-,CASLVGNTEAFF,TGTGCCAGCTTGGTAGGGAACACTGAAGCTTTCTTT
once,TRBV5-6,TRBJ1-2,-,CASSLEGGGYTF,TGTGCCAGCAGCTTGGAAGGGGGTGGCTACACCTTC
-,TRBV15,TRBJ1-5,-,CATSREGRGAYQPQHF,TGTGCCACCAGCAGAGAGGGGAGAGGGGCTTATCAGCCCCAGCATTTT
-,TRBV30,TRBJ1-6,-,CAWSGLRGGNSPLHF,TGTGCCTGGAGTGGGTTGAGAGGGGGAAATTCACCCCTCCACTTT